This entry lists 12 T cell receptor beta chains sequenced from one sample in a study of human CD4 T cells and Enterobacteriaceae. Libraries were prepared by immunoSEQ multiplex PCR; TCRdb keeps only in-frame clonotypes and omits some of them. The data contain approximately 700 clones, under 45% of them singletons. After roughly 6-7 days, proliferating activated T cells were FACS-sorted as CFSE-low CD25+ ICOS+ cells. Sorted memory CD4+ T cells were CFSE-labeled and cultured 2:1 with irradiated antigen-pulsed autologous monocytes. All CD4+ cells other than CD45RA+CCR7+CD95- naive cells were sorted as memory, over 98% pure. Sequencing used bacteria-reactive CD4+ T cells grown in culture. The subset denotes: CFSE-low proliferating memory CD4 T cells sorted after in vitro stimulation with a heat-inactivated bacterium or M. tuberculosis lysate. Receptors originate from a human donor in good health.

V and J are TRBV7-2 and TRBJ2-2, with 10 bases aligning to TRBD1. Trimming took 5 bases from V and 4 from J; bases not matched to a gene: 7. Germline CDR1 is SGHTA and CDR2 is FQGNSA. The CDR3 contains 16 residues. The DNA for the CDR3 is TGTGCCAGCAGCCTCCGGACAGGGGGGACCACCGGGGAGCTGTTTTTT. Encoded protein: CASSLRTGGTTGELFF.

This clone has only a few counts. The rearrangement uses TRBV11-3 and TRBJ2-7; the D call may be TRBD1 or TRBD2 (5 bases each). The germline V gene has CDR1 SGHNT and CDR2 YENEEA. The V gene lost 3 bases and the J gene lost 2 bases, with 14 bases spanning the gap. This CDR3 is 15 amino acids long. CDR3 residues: CASSLGTEITYEQYF. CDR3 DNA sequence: TGTGCCAGCAGCTTGGGGACCGAGATTACCTACGAGCAGTACTTC. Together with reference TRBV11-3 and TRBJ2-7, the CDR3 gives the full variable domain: EAGVVQSPRYKIIEKKQPVAFWCNPISGHNTLYWYLQNLGQGPELLIRYENEEAVDDSQLPKDRFSAERLKGVDSTLKIQPAELGDSAVYLCASSLGTEITYEQYFGPGTRLTVT.

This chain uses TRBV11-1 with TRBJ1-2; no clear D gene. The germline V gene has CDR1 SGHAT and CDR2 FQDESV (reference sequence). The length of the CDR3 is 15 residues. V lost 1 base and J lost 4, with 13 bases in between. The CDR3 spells CASSLGTEVSYGYTF. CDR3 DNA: TGTGCCAGCAGCTTAGGGACCGAGGTGAGCTATGGCTACACCTTC.

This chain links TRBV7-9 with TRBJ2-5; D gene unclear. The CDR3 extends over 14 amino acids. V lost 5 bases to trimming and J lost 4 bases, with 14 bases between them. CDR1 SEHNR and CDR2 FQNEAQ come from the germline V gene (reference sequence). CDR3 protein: CASSVRAGLETQYF. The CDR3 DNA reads TGTGCCAGCAGCGTACGGGCCGGGTTAGAGACCCAGTACTTC.

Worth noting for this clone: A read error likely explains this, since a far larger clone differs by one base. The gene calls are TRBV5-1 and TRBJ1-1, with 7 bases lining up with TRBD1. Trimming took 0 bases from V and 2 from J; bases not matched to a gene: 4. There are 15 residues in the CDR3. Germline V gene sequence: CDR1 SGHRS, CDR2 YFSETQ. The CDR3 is CASSLAGTVNTEAFF. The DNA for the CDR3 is TGCGCCAGCAGCTTGGCGGGGACAGTCAACACTGAAGCTTTCTTT.

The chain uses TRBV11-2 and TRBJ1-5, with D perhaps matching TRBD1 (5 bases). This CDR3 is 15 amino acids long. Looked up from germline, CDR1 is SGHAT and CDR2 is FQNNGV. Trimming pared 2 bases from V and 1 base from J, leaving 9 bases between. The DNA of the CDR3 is TGTGCCAGCAGCTTATTTCGGGGCAGCAATCAGCCCCAGCATTTT. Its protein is CASSLFRGSNQPQHF. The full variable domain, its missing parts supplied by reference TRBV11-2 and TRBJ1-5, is EAGVAQSPRYKIIEKRQSVAFWCNPISGHATLYWYQQILGQGPKLLIQFQNNGVVDDSQLPKDRFSAERLKGVDSTLKIQPAKLEDSAVYLCASSLFRGSNQPQHFGDGTRLSIL.

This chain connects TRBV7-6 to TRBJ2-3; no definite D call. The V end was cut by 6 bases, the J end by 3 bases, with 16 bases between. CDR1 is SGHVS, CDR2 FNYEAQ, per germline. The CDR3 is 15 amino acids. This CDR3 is CASSRTTDGTDTQYF. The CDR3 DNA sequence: TGTGCCAGCAGTCGAACGACGGACGGTACAGATACGCAGTATTTT.

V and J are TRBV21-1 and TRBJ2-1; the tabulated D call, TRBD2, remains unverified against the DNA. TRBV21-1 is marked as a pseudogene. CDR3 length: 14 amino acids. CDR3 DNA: TGTGCCAGCAGCAACCTAGCGGGAAACAATGAGCAGTTCTTC. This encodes CASSNLAGNNEQFF.

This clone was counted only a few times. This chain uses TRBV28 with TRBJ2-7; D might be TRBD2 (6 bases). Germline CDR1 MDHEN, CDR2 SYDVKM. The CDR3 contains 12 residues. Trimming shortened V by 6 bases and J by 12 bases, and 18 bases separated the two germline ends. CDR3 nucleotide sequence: TGTGCCAGCAGGGATGGGGGGACGAGTGGGTACTTC. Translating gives CASRDGGTSGYF.

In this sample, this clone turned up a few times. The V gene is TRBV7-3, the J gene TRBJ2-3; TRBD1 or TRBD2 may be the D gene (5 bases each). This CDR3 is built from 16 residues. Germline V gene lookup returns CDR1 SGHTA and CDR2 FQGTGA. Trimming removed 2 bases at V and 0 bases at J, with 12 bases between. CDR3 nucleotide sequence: TGTGCCAGCAGCTTAGGGGTCGGGGCTAGCACAGATACGCAGTATTTT. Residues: CASSLGVGASTDTQYF.

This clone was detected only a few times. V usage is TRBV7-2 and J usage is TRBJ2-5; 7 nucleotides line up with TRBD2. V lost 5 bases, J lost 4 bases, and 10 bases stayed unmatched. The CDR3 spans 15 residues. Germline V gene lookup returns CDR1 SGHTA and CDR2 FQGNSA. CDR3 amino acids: CASSRGVTSIETQYF. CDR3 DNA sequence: TGTGCCAGCAGCCGGGGAGTGACTAGCATAGAGACCCAGTACTTC. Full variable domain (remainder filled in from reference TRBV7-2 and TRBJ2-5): GAGVSQSPSNKVTEKGKDVELRCDPISGHTALYWYRQSLGQGLEFLIYFQGNSAPDKSGLPSDRFSAERTGGSVSTLTIQRTQQEDSAVYLCASSRGVTSIETQYFGPGTRLLVL.

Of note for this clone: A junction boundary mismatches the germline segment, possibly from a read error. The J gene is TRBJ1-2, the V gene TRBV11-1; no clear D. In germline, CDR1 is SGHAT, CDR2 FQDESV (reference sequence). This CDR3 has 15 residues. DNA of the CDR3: TGTGCCAGCAGCAACATACTTAAGGCTGGAAAGACCTATGGCTTC. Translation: CASSNILKAGKTYGF.